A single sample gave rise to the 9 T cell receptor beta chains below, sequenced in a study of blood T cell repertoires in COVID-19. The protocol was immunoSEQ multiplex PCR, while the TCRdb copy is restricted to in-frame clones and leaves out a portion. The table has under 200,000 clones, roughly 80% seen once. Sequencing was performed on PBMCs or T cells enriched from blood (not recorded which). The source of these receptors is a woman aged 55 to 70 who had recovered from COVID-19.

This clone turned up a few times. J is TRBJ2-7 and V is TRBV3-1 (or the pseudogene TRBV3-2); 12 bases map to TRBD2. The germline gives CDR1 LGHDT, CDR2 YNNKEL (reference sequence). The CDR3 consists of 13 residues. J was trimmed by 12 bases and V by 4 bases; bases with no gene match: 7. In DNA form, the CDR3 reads TGTGCCAGCAGCCGGGGGGGACTAGCGGGCCGGTACTTC. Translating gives CASSRGGLAGRYF.

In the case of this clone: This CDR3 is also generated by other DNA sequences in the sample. In DNA, the CDR3 is TGCGCCAGCAGTCCTTGGGACAGCACCTACGAGCAGTACTTC. Its translation is CASSPWDSTYEQYF. The chain links TRBV5-1 to TRBJ2-7; 7 nucleotides match TRBD1. J gave up 2 bases and V 5 bases, and 7 bases lay outside the gene matches. Germline V lookup: CDR1 SGHRS, CDR2 YFSETQ. The CDR3 has 14 amino acids.

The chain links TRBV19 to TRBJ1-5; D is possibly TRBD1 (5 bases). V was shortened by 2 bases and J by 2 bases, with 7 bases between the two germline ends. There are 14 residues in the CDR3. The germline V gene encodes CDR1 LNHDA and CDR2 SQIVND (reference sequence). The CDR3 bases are TGTGCCAGTAGTATATCGGGGGGCAATCAGCCCCAGCATTTT. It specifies CASSISGGNQPQHF.

CDR3 coding DNA: TGTGCCAGTAGTCCCTCCGGGGGGGCCTCTGGAAACACCATATATTTT. It encodes CASSPSGGASGNTIYF. The V and J genes are TRBV19 and TRBJ1-3; tentative D call: TRBD1 (6 bases). Trimming took 5 bases from V and 0 from J, leaving 14 bases between them. Germline V gives CDR1 LNHDA, CDR2 SQIVND (reference sequence). The CDR3 is 16 residues long.

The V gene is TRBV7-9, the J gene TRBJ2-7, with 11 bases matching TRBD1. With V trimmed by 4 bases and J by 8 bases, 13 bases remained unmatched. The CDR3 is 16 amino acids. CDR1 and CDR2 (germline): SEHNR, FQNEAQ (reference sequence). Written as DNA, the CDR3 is TGTGCCAGCAGCTACTTTCGGACAGGGGGCGCCCCTAAGCAGTACTTC. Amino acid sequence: CASSYFRTGGAPKQYF. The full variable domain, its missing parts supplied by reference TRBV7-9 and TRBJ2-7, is DTGVSQNPRHKITKRGQNVTFRCDPISEHNRLYWYRQTLGQGPEFLTYFQNEAQLEKSRLLSDRFSAERPKGSFSTLEIQRTEQGDSAMYLCASSYFRTGGAPKQYFGPGTRLTVT.

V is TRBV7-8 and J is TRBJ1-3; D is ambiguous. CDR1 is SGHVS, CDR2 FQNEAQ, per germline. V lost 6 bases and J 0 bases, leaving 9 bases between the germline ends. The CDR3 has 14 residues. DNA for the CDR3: TGTGCCAGCAGACTCTCCCTCTCTGGAAACACCATATATTTT. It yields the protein CASRLSLSGNTIYF.

The CDR3: CASSPGQGKQYF. The CDR3 bases are TGTGCCAGCTCACCGGGACAGGGGAAGCAGTACTTC. This chain uses TRBV18 with TRBJ2-7, with 10 bases aligning to TRBD1. The CDR3 is made up of 12 amino acids. Germline loops: CDR1 KGHSH, CDR2 LQKENI. With 3 bases clipped from V and 8 bases from J, the junction kept 1 base outside the gene matches.

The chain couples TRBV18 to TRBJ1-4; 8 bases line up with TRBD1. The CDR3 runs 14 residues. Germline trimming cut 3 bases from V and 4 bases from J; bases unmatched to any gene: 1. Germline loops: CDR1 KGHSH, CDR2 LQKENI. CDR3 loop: CASSPTGVNEKLFF. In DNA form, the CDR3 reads TGTGCCAGCTCACCGACAGGGGTTAATGAAAAACTGTTTTTT. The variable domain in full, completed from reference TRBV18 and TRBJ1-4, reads NAGVMQNPRHLVRRRGQEARLRCSPMKGHSHVYWYRQLPEEGLKFMVYLQKENIIDESGMPKERFSAEFPKEGPSILRIQQVVRGDSAAYFCASSPTGVNEKLFFGSGTQLSVL.

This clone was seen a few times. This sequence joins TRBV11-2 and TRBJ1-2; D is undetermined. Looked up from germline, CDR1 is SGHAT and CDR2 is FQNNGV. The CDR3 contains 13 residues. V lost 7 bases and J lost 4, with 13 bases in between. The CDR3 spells CASTVRDGYGYTF. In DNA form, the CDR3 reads TGTGCCAGCACGGTGAGGGATGGCTATGGCTACACCTTC.